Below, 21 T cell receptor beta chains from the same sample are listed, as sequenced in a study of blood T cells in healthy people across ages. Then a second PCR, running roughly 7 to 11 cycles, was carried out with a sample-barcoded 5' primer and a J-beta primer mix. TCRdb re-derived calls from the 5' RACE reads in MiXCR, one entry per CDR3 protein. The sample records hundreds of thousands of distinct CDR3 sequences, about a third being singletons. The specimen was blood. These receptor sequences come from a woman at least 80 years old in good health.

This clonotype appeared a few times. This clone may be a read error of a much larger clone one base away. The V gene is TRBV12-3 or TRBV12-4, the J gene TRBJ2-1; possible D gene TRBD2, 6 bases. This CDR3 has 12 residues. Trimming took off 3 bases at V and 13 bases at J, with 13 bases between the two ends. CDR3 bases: TGTGCCAGCAGTTTCGACCGGGAGACCCAGTTCTTC. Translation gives CASSFDRETQFF.

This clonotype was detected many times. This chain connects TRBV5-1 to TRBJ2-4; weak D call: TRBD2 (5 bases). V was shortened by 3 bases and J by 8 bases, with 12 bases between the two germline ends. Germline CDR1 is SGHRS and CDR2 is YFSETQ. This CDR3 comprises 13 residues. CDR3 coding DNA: TGCGCCAGCAGCTCGACCCCGCGGGACATTCAGTACTTC. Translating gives CASSSTPRDIQYF.

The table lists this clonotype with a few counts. Written as DNA, the CDR3 is TGCAGCGTGGGGGACAGGAGGGACACTGAAGCTTTCTTT. Its translation is CSVGDRRDTEAFF. The chain joins TRBV29-1 to TRBJ1-1, with 8 bases identical to TRBD1. The germline V gene has CDR1 SQVTM and CDR2 ANQGSEA. V trimming: 6 bases; J trimming: 3 bases; junction bases outside the gene matches: 6. The length of the CDR3 is 13 residues.

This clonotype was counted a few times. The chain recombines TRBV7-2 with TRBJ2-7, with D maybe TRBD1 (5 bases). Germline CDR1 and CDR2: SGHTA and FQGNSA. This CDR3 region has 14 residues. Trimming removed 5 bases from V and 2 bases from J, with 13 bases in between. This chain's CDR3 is CASSRQYPAYEQYF. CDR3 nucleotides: TGTGCCAGCAGCCGACAGTACCCAGCCTACGAGCAGTACTTC.

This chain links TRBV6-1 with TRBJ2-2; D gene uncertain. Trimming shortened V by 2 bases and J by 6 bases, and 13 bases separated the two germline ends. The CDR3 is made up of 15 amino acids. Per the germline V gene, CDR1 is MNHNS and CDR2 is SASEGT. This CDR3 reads CASSEFSRIPGELFF. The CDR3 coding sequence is TGTGCCAGCAGTGAATTCTCTAGGATCCCCGGGGAGCTGTTTTTT.

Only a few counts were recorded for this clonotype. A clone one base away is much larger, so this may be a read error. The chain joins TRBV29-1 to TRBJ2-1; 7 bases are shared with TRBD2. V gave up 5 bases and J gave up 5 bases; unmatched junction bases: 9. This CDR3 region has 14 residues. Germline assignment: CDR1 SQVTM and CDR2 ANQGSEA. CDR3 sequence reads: CSVRRAGPDNEQFF. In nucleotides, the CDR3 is TGCAGCGTTCGACGAGCGGGGCCCGACAATGAGCAGTTCTTC.

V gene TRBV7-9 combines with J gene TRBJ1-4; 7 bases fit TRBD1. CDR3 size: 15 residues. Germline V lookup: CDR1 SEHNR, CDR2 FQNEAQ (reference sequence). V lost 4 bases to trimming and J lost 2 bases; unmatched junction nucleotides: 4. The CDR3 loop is CASSSSTGTNEKLFF. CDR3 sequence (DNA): TGTGCCAGCAGCTCCTCGACAGGGACTAATGAAAAACTGTTTTTT.

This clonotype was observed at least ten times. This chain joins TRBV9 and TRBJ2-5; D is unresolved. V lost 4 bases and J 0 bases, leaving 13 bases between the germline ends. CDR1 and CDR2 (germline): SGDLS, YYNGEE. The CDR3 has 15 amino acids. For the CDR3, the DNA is TGTGCCAGCAGCTTGTCGGACGGGTACCAAGAGACCCAGTACTTC. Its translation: CASSLSDGYQETQYF.

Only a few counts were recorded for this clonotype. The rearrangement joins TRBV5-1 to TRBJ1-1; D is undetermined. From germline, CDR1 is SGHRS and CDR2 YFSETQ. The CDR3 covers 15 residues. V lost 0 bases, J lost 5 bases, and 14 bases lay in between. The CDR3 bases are TGCGCCAGCAGCTTGGACGGTCGTTCGGTAACTGAAGCTTTCTTT. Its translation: CASSLDGRSVTEAFF.

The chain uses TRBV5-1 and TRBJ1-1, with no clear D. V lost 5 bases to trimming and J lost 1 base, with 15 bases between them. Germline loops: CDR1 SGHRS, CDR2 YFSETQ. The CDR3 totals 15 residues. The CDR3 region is CASSQAGRTNTEAFF. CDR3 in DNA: TGCGCCAGCAGTCAAGCAGGCCGCACGAACACTGAAGCTTTCTTT.

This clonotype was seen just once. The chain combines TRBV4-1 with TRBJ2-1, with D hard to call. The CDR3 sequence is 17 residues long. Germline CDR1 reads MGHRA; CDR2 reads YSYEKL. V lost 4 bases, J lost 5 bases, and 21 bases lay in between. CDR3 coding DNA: TGCGCCAGCAGCCCTGTAGGTTCTCGCCCTTTGGACAATGAGCAGTTCTTC. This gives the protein CASSPVGSRPLDNEQFF.

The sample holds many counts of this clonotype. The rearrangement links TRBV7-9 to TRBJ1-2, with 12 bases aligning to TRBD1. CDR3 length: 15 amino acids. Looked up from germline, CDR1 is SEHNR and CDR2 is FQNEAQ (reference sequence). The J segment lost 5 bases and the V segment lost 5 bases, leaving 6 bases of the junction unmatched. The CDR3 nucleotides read TGTGCCAGCAGCGACGGGACAGGGGGCGAGTATGGCTACACCTTC. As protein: CASSDGTGGEYGYTF.

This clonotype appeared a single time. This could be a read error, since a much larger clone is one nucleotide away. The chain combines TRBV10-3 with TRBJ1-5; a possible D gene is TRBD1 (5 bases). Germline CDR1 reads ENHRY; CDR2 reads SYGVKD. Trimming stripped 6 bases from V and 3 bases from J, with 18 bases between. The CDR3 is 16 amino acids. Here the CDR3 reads CAISPGAGGDNQPQHF. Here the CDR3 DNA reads TGTGCCATCAGCCCCGGGGCCGGGGGGGACAATCAGCCCCAGCATTTT.

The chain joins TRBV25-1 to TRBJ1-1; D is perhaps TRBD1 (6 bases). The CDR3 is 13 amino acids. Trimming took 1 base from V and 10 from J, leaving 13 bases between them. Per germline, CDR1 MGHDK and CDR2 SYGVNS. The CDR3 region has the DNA TGTGCCAGCAGTGAATGGGGGGCGCGGGGAGCTTTCTTT. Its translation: CASSEWGARGAFF.

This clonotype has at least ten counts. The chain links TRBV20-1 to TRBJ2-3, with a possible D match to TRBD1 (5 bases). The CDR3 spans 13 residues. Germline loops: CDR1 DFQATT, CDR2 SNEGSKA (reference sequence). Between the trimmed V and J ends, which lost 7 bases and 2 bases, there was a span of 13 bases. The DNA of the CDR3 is TGCAGTGAACTGGGGCGCAACACAGATACGCAGTATTTT. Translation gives CSELGRNTDTQYF.

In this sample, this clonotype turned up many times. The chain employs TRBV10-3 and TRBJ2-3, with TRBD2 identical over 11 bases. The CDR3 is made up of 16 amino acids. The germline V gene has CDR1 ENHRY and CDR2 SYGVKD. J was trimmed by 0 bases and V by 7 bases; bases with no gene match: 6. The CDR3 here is CAIMASGGFSTDTQYF. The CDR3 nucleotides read TGTGCCATCATGGCTAGCGGGGGGTTTAGCACAGATACGCAGTATTTT.

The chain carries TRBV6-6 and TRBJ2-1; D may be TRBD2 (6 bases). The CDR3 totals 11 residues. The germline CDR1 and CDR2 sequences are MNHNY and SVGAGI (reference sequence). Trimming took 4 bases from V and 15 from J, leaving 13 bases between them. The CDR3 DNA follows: TGTGCCAGCAGTTGGGCGGAGGGGCGGTTCTTC. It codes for CASSWAEGRFF.

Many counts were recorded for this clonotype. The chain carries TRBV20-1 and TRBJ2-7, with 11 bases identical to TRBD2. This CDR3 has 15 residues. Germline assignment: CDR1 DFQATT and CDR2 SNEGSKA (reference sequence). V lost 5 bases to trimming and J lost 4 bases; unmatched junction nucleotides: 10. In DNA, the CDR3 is TGCAGTGCTCAGATGGGGGTAGCGGGGGGGTACGAGCAGTACTTC. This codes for CSAQMGVAGGYEQYF.

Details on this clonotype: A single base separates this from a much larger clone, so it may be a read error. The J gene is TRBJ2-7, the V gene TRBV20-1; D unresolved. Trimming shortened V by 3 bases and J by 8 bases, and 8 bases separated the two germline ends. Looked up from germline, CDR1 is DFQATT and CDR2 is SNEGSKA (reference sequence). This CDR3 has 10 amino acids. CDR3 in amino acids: CSASQEKQYF. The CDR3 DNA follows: TGCAGTGCTAGTCAGGAGAAGCAGTACTTC.

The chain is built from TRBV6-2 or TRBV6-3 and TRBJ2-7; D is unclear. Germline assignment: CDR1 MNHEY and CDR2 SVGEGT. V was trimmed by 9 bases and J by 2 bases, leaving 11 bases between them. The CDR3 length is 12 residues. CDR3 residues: CARPNKAYEQYF. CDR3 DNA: TGTGCCAGGCCGAATAAGGCCTACGAGCAGTACTTC.

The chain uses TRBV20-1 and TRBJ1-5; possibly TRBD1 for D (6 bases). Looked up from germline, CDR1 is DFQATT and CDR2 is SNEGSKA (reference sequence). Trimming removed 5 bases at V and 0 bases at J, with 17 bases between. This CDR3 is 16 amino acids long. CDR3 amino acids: CSALPTGLYSNQPQHF. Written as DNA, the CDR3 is TGCAGTGCTTTGCCCACAGGGCTGTATAGCAATCAGCCCCAGCATTTT.